Below, 32 T cell receptor beta chains from the same sample are listed, as sequenced in a study of blood T cell repertoires in COVID-19. Clones were read by immunoSEQ multiplex PCR, and TCRdb kept only the in-frame ones, dropping some. The data show a few hundred thousand clones, more than 70% seen once. Sample: peripheral blood. All receptors derive from a woman aged 55-70 years with COVID-19, enrolled during active disease.

The rearrangement uses TRBV10-2 and TRBJ1-2; D is uncertain. This CDR3 has 11 amino acids. Trimming removed 9 bases from V and 6 bases from J, with 11 bases in between. Germline values: CDR1 WSHSY, CDR2 SAAADI. The CDR3 coding sequence is TGCGCCAGTGGAGACGGTAATGGCTACACCTTC. Protein sequence: CASGDGNGYTF.

J is TRBJ1-4 and V is TRBV6-5; the match to TRBD1 covers 7 bases. V was clipped by 10 bases and J by 4 bases; unmatched bases: 6. CDR3 length: 13 residues. Per the germline V gene, CDR1 is MNHEY and CDR2 is SVGAGI. CDR3 loop: CATHGTDNEKLFF. CDR3 sequence (DNA): TGTGCCACTCACGGGACAGATAATGAAAAACTGTTTTTT.

V and J are TRBV4-2 and TRBJ1-1; D gene uncertain. This CDR3 is built from 14 residues. Trimming cost V 3 bases and J 1 base, with 9 bases left between them. The V gene's germline CDR1 is LGHNA and CDR2 YNFKEQ. The CDR3 DNA reads TGTGCCAGCAGCCACCTAAGTAGGAACACTGAAGCTTTCTTT. The encoded protein is CASSHLSRNTEAFF.

V gene TRBV11-2 combines with J gene TRBJ2-1; D not resolved. Germline loops: CDR1 SGHAT, CDR2 FQNNGV. This CDR3 spans 15 amino acids. V was trimmed by 5 bases and J by 4 bases, leaving 15 bases between them. CDR3 amino acids: CASSPAPGAYNEQFF. CDR3 DNA sequence: TGTGCCAGCAGCCCTGCCCCCGGAGCTTACAATGAGCAGTTCTTC.

This chain links TRBV10-3 with TRBJ1-6; no firm D call. The CDR3 runs to 14 residues. Germline V gene lookup returns CDR1 ENHRY and CDR2 SYGVKD. The V gene lost 0 bases and the J gene lost 7 bases, with 7 bases spanning the gap. Written as DNA, the CDR3 is TGTGCCATCAGTGAGTCGTTTGCGAATTCACCCCTCCACTTT. This translates into CAISESFANSPLHF.

The chain's CDR3 is CASRTGGTGYTF. The CDR3 bases are TGTGCCAGCAGGACAGGGGGTACGGGCTACACCTTC. The chain is built from TRBV28 and TRBJ1-2; 9 positions match TRBD1. The CDR3 is 12 amino acids. Germline V gene lookup returns CDR1 MDHEN and CDR2 SYDVKM. V shed 6 bases and J 8 bases; nucleotides not matched to a gene: 4.

V and J are TRBV3-1 (or the pseudogene TRBV3-2) and TRBJ2-3; 12 bases are a match to TRBD2. The CDR3 length is 16 residues. Germline loops: CDR1 LGHDT, CDR2 YNNKEL (reference sequence). Losses at the gene ends were 5 bases for V and 4 bases for J; bases not matched to a gene: 7. CDR3 DNA: TGTGCCAGCAGCGAGACTAGCGGGGGACATGCAGATACGCAGTATTTT. It translates to CASSETSGGHADTQYF.

This rearrangement joins TRBV6-5 to TRBJ2-3, with D maybe TRBD1 (6 bases). Germline values: CDR1 MNHEY, CDR2 SVGAGI. This CDR3 has 13 residues. V was shortened by 5 bases and J by 1 base, with 7 bases between the two germline ends. CDR3 sequence reads: CASSRQGTDTQYF. The CDR3 DNA is TGTGCCAGCAGTCGACAGGGCACAGATACGCAGTATTTT.

This clone was observed a single time. This chain links TRBV30 with TRBJ1-1, with 9 bases lining up with TRBD1. Germline V gives CDR1 GTSNPN, CDR2 SVGIG (reference sequence). V lost 7 bases to trimming and J lost 9 bases; unmatched junction nucleotides: 12. CDR3 length equals 13 residues. CDR3 in amino acids: CAYIKGTGIKAFF. CDR3 bases: TGTGCCTACATTAAAGGGACAGGGATTAAAGCTTTCTTT.

This chain links TRBV19 with TRBJ1-6; 9 bases map to TRBD1. The CDR3 is 15 amino acids. V was clipped by 10 bases and J by 7 bases; unmatched bases: 11. The germline V gene has CDR1 LNHDA and CDR2 SQIVND (reference sequence). CDR3 protein: CATRGTGQGNSPLHF. Written as DNA, the CDR3 is TGTGCCACGCGAGGAACGGGACAGGGCAATTCACCCCTCCACTTT. The full variable domain, rest sourced from reference TRBV19 and TRBJ1-6, is DGGITQSPKYLFRKEGQNVTLSCEQNLNHDAMYWYRQDPGQGLRLIYYSQIVNDFQKGDIAEGYSVSREKKESFPLTVTSAQKNPTAFYLCATRGTGQGNSPLHFGNGTRLTVT.

In this sample, this clone turned up a few times. The genes are TRBV2 and TRBJ2-1; 10 nucleotides agree with TRBD2. V trimming: 1 base; J trimming: 7 bases; junction bases outside the gene matches: 7. This CDR3 contains 16 residues. Germline CDR1 SNHLY, CDR2 FYNNEI. The CDR3 sequence is CASSEDPGLARNEQFF. As DNA, the CDR3 is TGTGCCAGCAGTGAAGACCCGGGACTAGCGCGGAATGAGCAGTTCTTC.

The chain joins TRBV10-2 to TRBJ2-5, with TRBD1 matching 7 bases. The V gene's germline CDR1 is WSHSY and CDR2 SAAADI. The J segment lost 3 bases and the V segment lost 5 bases, leaving 6 bases of the junction unmatched. The length of the CDR3 is 14 residues. The CDR3 DNA reads TGCGCCAGCAGTCCTTGGGGGACAGAAGAGACCCAGTACTTC. Its translation is CASSPWGTEETQYF.

The chain recombines TRBV10-3 with TRBJ1-2; 8 bases line up with TRBD1. The V gene's germline CDR1 is ENHRY and CDR2 SYGVKD. This CDR3 has 13 amino acids. Unmatched junction bases numbered 5, after V lost 4 bases and J lost 7 bases. The CDR3 is CAISATGDGGYTF. The DNA for the CDR3 is TGTGCCATCAGTGCGACAGGGGACGGTGGCTACACCTTC.

The chain uses TRBV6-6 and TRBJ2-5, with D maybe TRBD2 (5 bases). The CDR3 covers 13 residues. CDR1 is MNHNY and CDR2 is SVGAGI in the germline V gene (reference sequence). V lost 6 bases and J lost 1, with 9 bases in between. In nucleotides, the CDR3 is TGTGCCAGCAGCCGGACTTCCCAAGAGACCCAGTACTTC. Translation gives CASSRTSQETQYF.

The chain couples TRBV4-1 to TRBJ1-1, with D unresolved. The V gene lost 1 base and the J gene lost 3 bases, with 9 bases spanning the gap. Germline values: CDR1 MGHRA, CDR2 YSYEKL. This CDR3 spans 14 amino acids. CDR3 amino acids: CASSQAWRDTEAFF. The CDR3 DNA reads as TGCGCCAGCAGCCAAGCCTGGCGGGACACTGAAGCTTTCTTT.

This clone was seen more than once but under ten times. The V call is TRBV20-1, the J call TRBJ1-1, with D tentatively TRBD1 (5 bases). Trimming stripped 6 bases from V and 11 bases from J, with 13 bases between. Germline V lookup: CDR1 DFQATT, CDR2 SNEGSKA (reference sequence). This CDR3 region has 10 residues. Written as DNA, the CDR3 is TGCAGTGCCCCAGCGGGGCGCGCTTTCTTT. As protein: CSAPAGRAFF.

V is TRBV7-2 and J is TRBJ1-2; D is unclear. V was pared by 7 bases and J by 0 bases, with 12 bases between. The germline gives CDR1 SGHTA, CDR2 FQGNSA. The CDR3 spans 14 residues. As DNA, the CDR3 is TGTGCCAGCACCTCTCAAACACCTAACTATGGCTACACCTTC. It encodes CASTSQTPNYGYTF.

This clone was seen a handful of times. J is TRBJ1-3 and V is TRBV5-1; weak D call: TRBD1 (5 bases). V gave up 0 bases and J gave up 4 bases, with 17 bases separating them. The germline CDR1 and CDR2 sequences are SGHRS and YFSETQ. CDR3 length: 17 residues. The CDR3, as DNA: TGCGCCAGCAGCTTGGAAGCGGGCAGGGCGGCCGGAAACACCATATATTTT. Residues: CASSLEAGRAAGNTIYF.

V usage is TRBV20-1 and J usage is TRBJ2-3, with D uncertain. The CDR3 has 11 amino acids. The germline CDR1 and CDR2 sequences are DFQATT and SNEGSKA (reference sequence). Between the trimmed V and J ends, which lost 3 bases and 6 bases, there was a span of 7 bases. The CDR3 coding sequence is TGCAGTGCTAGCAAAGAGGATACGCAGTATTTT. It encodes CSASKEDTQYF.

J is TRBJ2-7 and V is TRBV5-1; the match to TRBD2 covers 9 bases. Germline CDR1 reads SGHRS; CDR2 reads YFSETQ. CDR3 size: 16 residues. Losses at the gene ends were 3 bases for V and 7 bases for J; bases not matched to a gene: 14. The chain's CDR3 is CASSSRTSEKVREQYF. CDR3 sequence (DNA): TGCGCCAGCAGCTCTCGGACTAGCGAGAAGGTGAGGGAGCAGTACTTC.

The gene calls are TRBV5-1 and TRBJ2-4; 12 bases line up with TRBD1. CDR3 length: 17 amino acids. Germline values: CDR1 SGHRS, CDR2 YFSETQ. The V segment lost 1 base and the J segment 5 bases; nucleotides outside the gene matches: 7. The CDR3: CASSLRDRGHRQNIQYF. CDR3 coding DNA: TGCGCCAGCAGCTTGCGGGACAGGGGGCATCGCCAAAACATTCAGTACTTC.

The rearrangement joins TRBV12-3 or TRBV12-4 to TRBJ1-1, with D perhaps matching TRBD1 (6 bases). The CDR3 totals 13 residues. V lost 6 bases and J lost 3, with 11 bases in between. The CDR3 DNA is TGTGCCAGCAGACGACAGGACTACACTGAAGCTTTCTTT. It specifies CASRRQDYTEAFF.

The chain links TRBV6-5 to TRBJ1-5; 8 bases line up with TRBD1. This CDR3 has 14 residues. After removal of 6 bases from V and 11 bases from J, the junction contained 12 bases not matched to a gene. Germline CDR1 reads MNHEY; CDR2 reads SVGAGI. DNA for the CDR3: TGTGCCAGCAGGGACAACAGGGGGAGGATGACCCAGCATTTT. Translating gives CASRDNRGRMTQHF.

This chain connects TRBV3-1 (or the pseudogene TRBV3-2) to TRBJ1-2; D not resolved. There are 14 residues in the CDR3. Germline CDR1 reads LGHDT; CDR2 reads YNNKEL (reference sequence). Trimming left V 5 bases short and J 1 base short, with 11 bases between. The CDR3 DNA reads TGTGCCAGCAGCGCAGGAACCCTTAACTATGGCTACACCTTC. Amino acids: CASSAGTLNYGYTF.

This clone was detected only once. V is TRBV28 and J is TRBJ2-5; 10 positions match TRBD2. Germline CDR1 is MDHEN and CDR2 is SYDVKM. Trimming took 6 bases from V and 2 from J; bases not matched to a gene: 6. This CDR3 comprises 15 residues. The CDR3 DNA reads as TGTGCCAGCAGGGTGAGCGGGGGGGGACAAGAGACCCAGTACTTC. Translation gives CASRVSGGGQETQYF.

The chain combines TRBV28 with TRBJ1-5; unclear D gene. This CDR3 is built from 12 residues. V was clipped by 6 bases and J by 6 bases, with 9 bases between them. The germline CDR1 and CDR2 sequences are MDHEN and SYDVKM. The CDR3 coding sequence is TGTGCCAGCAGCCGCCGCGCTCAGCCCCAGCATTTT. Protein sequence: CASSRRAQPQHF.

V usage is TRBV6-5 and J usage is TRBJ2-7; 7 nucleotides match TRBD1. This CDR3 comprises 14 residues. V lost 8 bases and J lost 2; bases outside the gene matches: 9. Germline V gene data show CDR1 as MNHEY and CDR2 as SVGAGI. As DNA, the CDR3 is TGTGCCAGCGCTAGGACCGGGACAGCCTACGAGCAGTACTTC. Protein: CASARTGTAYEQYF.

This chain joins TRBV9 and TRBJ2-7; 8 nucleotides match TRBD1. Germline CDR1 and CDR2: SGDLS and YYNGEE. The CDR3 has 13 residues. The trim removed 8 bases at V and 0 bases at J, leaving 4 bases unmatched. As DNA, the CDR3 is TGTGCCAGGAGACAGGGGCACTCCTACGAGCAGTACTTC. It yields the protein CARRQGHSYEQYF. The variable domain in full, completed from reference TRBV9 and TRBJ2-7, reads DSGVTQTPKHLITATGQRVTLRCSPRSGDLSVYWYQQSLDQGLQFLIQYYNGEERAKGNILERFSAQQFPDLHSELNLSSLELGDSALYFCARRQGHSYEQYFGPGTRLTVT.

V usage is TRBV5-1 and J usage is TRBJ2-3, with a weak D call TRBD2 (5 bases). V lost 5 bases and J lost 2, with 12 bases in between. This CDR3 comprises 14 residues. From germline, CDR1 is SGHRS and CDR2 YFSETQ. The CDR3 DNA is TGCGCCAGCAGTTCGGGGTCCATCACAGATACGCAGTATTTT. Its protein product is CASSSGSITDTQYF.

Turning to this clone: Relative to the germline gene, one junction end is altered; a read error may explain this. This chain joins TRBV12-3 or TRBV12-4 and TRBJ1-2; D perhaps matches TRBD1 (6 bases). This CDR3 region has 12 residues. The DNA for the CDR3 is TGTGCCAGCAGTGTTGGGGGCAGGGTGGGCATCTTC. Encoded protein: CASSVGGRVGIF.

V usage is TRBV28 and J usage is TRBJ1-1; no firm D call. CDR3 length equals 12 residues. V lost 3 bases, J lost 10 bases, and 12 bases lay in between. Germline-derived CDR1 and CDR2 are MDHEN and SYDVKM. CDR3 sequence (DNA): TGTGCCAGCAGTTTTGACACCCCGCCAGCTTTCTTT. This translates into CASSFDTPPAFF.

The chain links TRBV6-5 to TRBJ1-4; D ambiguous. Germline V CDR1 and CDR2: MNHEY, SVGAGI. V was trimmed by 0 bases and J by 4 bases, leaving 9 bases between them. This CDR3 spans 15 amino acids. CDR3 in DNA: TGTGCCAGCAGTTACTCGGGAGTTGTTAATGAAAAACTGTTTTTT. Protein product: CASSYSGVVNEKLFF.